This TCR beta chain was recorded in a study of blood T cell repertoires in COVID-19. Study at large: The samples span acute and convalescent COVID-19 from the United States, Italy and Spain. The analysed material was cDNA or gDNA that came from T cells, B-cell-depleted T cells, or PBMCs.

Original analysis: From reference gene primer amplification, estimates of nucleated cell counts were derived. The repertoire was sequenced with immunoSEQ multiplex PCR; TCRdb's copy has only in-frame clones and lacks some. For V, J and clone size, that table is used; D and trimming come from the DNA. The sample carries about 200,000 clones, more than 75% recorded once. Trimming cost V 11 bases and J 2 bases, with 18 bases left between them. The germline CDR1 and CDR2 sequences are ENHRY and SYGVKD. The CDR3 length is 14 residues. The source of this sequence is a man aged 50 to 60 with acute or convalescent COVID-19. What was sequenced was peripheral blood. The chain links TRBV10-3 to TRBJ2-5; D not certain. The CDR3 region has the DNA TGTGCCGCCAGAGGTGGCAGCGTTCAAGAGACCCAGTACTTC. Its protein product is CAARGGSVQETQYF.